Each of the 32 T cell receptor beta chains below was sequenced from the same sample in a study of blood T cell repertoires in COVID-19. Profiled with immunoSEQ multiplex PCR; TCRdb holds only in-frame clones, not every one. This sample carries about 220,000 clones, roughly 90% of them seen once, and the ten largest clones take around 2.7%. The sample consisted of PBMCs or T cells enriched from blood (not recorded which). All receptors derive from a woman aged 30 to 39 who had recovered from COVID-19.

The chain couples TRBV19 to TRBJ1-2, with a tentative D call TRBD1 (6 bases). Trimming cost V 6 bases and J 2 bases, with 13 bases left between them. Germline lookup yields CDR1 LNHDA and CDR2 SQIVND (reference sequence). This CDR3 comprises 14 residues. The CDR3 DNA reads as TGTGCCAGTAGGAGGACAGCTACAAACTATGGCTACACCTTC. Translation: CASRRTATNYGYTF.

The chain employs TRBV7-3 and TRBJ1-4, with TRBD1 matching 8 bases. The CDR3 is made up of 13 amino acids. The J segment lost 8 bases and the V segment lost 5 bases, leaving 4 bases of the junction unmatched. Germline assignment: CDR1 SGHTA and CDR2 FQGTGA. CDR3: CASSRDRGEKLFF. The CDR3 nucleotides read TGTGCCAGCAGCAGAGACAGGGGAGAAAAACTGTTTTTT.

This clone has a handful of counts. Other DNA sequences in this sample translate to the same CDR3. The gene calls are TRBV19 and TRBJ1-5, with TRBD1 matching 8 bases. Germline CDR1 and CDR2: LNHDA and SQIVND (reference sequence). This CDR3 has 15 amino acids. With 4 bases clipped from V and 2 bases from J, the junction kept 4 bases outside the gene matches. The CDR3 bases are TGTGCCAGTAGTACCGGACAGGGCCGCAATCAGCCCCAGCATTTT. Its translation: CASSTGQGRNQPQHF.

The rearrangement links TRBV7-8 to TRBJ2-7; D is unclear. This CDR3 comprises 13 residues. Per the germline V gene, CDR1 is SGHVS and CDR2 is FQNEAQ. Trimming took off 1 base at V and 7 bases at J, with 11 bases between the two ends. CDR3 nucleotides: TGTGCCAGCAGCTTAGTATGGAACGGGGAGCAGTACTTC. Translation: CASSLVWNGEQYF.

This sequence joins TRBV4-2 and TRBJ1-1; TRBD1 aligns across 9 bases. The CDR3 runs 15 residues. Germline V gives CDR1 LGHNA, CDR2 YNFKEQ. Germline trimming cut 1 base from V and 2 bases from J; bases unmatched to any gene: 2. CDR3 sequence: CASSQGDRVNTEAFF. CDR3 in DNA: TGTGCCAGCAGCCAAGGGGACAGGGTAAACACTGAAGCTTTCTTT.

This clone was seen ten or more times. The chain employs TRBV9 and TRBJ1-1; 8 bases match TRBD1. CDR3 size: 17 residues. Germline-derived CDR1 and CDR2 are SGDLS and YYNGEE. V was clipped by 0 bases and J by 1 base; unmatched bases: 8. Written as DNA, the CDR3 is TGTGCCAGCAGCGTAGCTCGGCAGACAGGGGCGAACACTGAAGCTTTCTTT. It encodes CASSVARQTGANTEAFF.

In DNA form, the CDR3 reads TGTGCCAGCAGCTCGAACCCGTCTACAGGAAAACTGTTTTTT. It translates to CASSSNPSTGKLFF. The chain links TRBV11-1 to TRBJ1-4, with D tentatively TRBD1 (5 bases). The CDR3 consists of 14 residues. The V end lost 4 bases, the J end lost 10 bases, and 16 bases lay between the germline ends. Per germline, CDR1 SGHAT and CDR2 FQDESV (reference sequence).

The chain uses TRBV27 and TRBJ1-6, with a weak D call TRBD1 (6 bases). CDR1 is MNHEY and CDR2 is SMNVEV in the germline V gene (reference sequence). The CDR3 runs 19 residues. V lost 0 bases, J lost 0 bases, and 15 bases lay in between. In nucleotides, the CDR3 is TGTGCCAGCAGTTTATCGTCCCCCCAGGGGAGCTCCTATAATTCACCCCTCCACTTT. Encoded protein: CASSLSSPQGSSYNSPLHF.

A single count supports this clone. This chain uses TRBV5-1 with TRBJ2-7; D uncertain. Germline V gives CDR1 SGHRS, CDR2 YFSETQ. Deletions cut 4 bases from V and 4 bases from J, with 9 bases between. The CDR3 consists of 12 residues. CDR3 amino acids: CASSRAPYEQYF. Here the CDR3 DNA reads TGCGCCAGCAGCAGAGCTCCTTACGAGCAGTACTTC.

This clone was counted once. The rearrangement uses TRBV6-5 and TRBJ1-5; D may be TRBD1 (6 bases). Trimming left V 6 bases short and J 5 bases short, with 14 bases between. This CDR3 spans 14 amino acids. In germline, CDR1 is MNHEY, CDR2 SVGAGI. DNA for the CDR3: TGTGCCAGCAGCTCGGGGGGCAATTATCAGCCCCAGCATTTT. This encodes CASSSGGNYQPQHF.

V and J are TRBV10-3 and TRBJ2-3; 9 positions agree with TRBD2. This CDR3 contains 15 residues. Per germline, CDR1 ENHRY and CDR2 SYGVKD. Trimming at V came to 3 bases and at J to 4 bases, leaving 5 bases not matched to a gene. The CDR3 loop reads CAISDAGGRADTQYF. CDR3 bases: TGTGCCATCAGTGACGCGGGGGGGCGGGCAGATACGCAGTATTTT.

V is TRBV15 and J is TRBJ2-3; 7 nucleotides align to TRBD2. Germline-derived CDR1 and CDR2 are LNHNV and YYDKDF (reference sequence). The CDR3 runs to 16 residues. Germline trimming cut 0 bases from V and 3 bases from J; bases unmatched to any gene: 6. The CDR3 protein is CATSRDWGGLTDTQYF. The CDR3 DNA is TGTGCCACCAGCAGAGATTGGGGGGGTTTGACAGATACGCAGTATTTT.

The rearrangement links TRBV11-2 to TRBJ1-3, with 12 positions matching TRBD1. V gave up 3 bases and J gave up 3 bases; unmatched junction bases: 3. Germline V gives CDR1 SGHAT, CDR2 FQNNGV. This CDR3 contains 16 residues. In DNA, the CDR3 is TGTGCCAGCAGCTTGGGGACAGGGGGCAGTGGAAACACCATATATTTT. Its protein is CASSLGTGGSGNTIYF.

The rearrangement links TRBV7-9 to TRBJ1-2; a possible D gene is TRBD1 (6 bases). The CDR3 extends over 14 amino acids. The V end lost 2 bases, the J end lost 7 bases, and 14 bases lay between the germline ends. Looked up from germline, CDR1 is SEHNR and CDR2 is FQNEAQ (reference sequence). The CDR3 DNA follows: TGTGCCAGCAGCTTAACAGGGTCCGCGGGTGGCTACACCTTC. This gives the protein CASSLTGSAGGYTF.

The chain combines TRBV6-4 with TRBJ1-2, with D unresolved. The CDR3 is made up of 14 amino acids. Trimming stripped 0 bases from V and 9 bases from J, with 14 bases between. CDR1 MRHNA and CDR2 SNTAGT come from the germline V gene. This CDR3 is CASSDSGRPVRYTF. In DNA form, the CDR3 reads TGTGCCAGCAGTGACTCGGGCAGGCCGGTTCGCTACACCTTC.

The V and J genes are TRBV7-3 and TRBJ1-6, with 8 nucleotides matching TRBD1. V shed 3 bases, J shed 10 bases, and the junction held 2 bases outside the gene matches. The CDR3 runs 13 residues. Germline V CDR1 and CDR2: SGHTA, FQGTGA. Written as DNA, the CDR3 is TGTGCCAGCAGCTTCAACAGGGGGTCACCCCTCCACTTT. This codes for CASSFNRGSPLHF.

This clone was detected only once. V is TRBV19 and J is TRBJ2-3; 9 bases fit TRBD2. Germline V gene sequence: CDR1 LNHDA, CDR2 SQIVND (reference sequence). The CDR3 runs 15 residues. Unmatched junction bases numbered 3, after V lost 3 bases and J lost 2 bases. The CDR3 protein is CASSIIAGATDTQYF. The CDR3 DNA follows: TGTGCCAGTAGTATCATAGCGGGGGCCACAGATACGCAGTATTTT.

This sequence joins TRBV19 and TRBJ2-5, with D possibly being TRBD1 (7 bases). In germline, CDR1 is LNHDA, CDR2 SQIVND (reference sequence). Between the trimmed V and J ends, which lost 6 bases and 4 bases, there was a span of 9 bases. The CDR3 extends over 12 amino acids. The CDR3: CASRQGGETQYF. The CDR3 DNA sequence: TGTGCCAGTAGGCAGGGGGGAGAGACCCAGTACTTC.

This chain connects TRBV7-9 to TRBJ2-3; 12 nucleotides agree with TRBD2. CDR1 and CDR2 (germline): SEHNR, FQNEAQ (reference sequence). This CDR3 region has 17 residues. Losses at the gene ends were 5 bases for V and 1 base for J; bases not matched to a gene: 7. CDR3 protein: CASSIPSGGAGTDTQYF. As DNA, the CDR3 is TGTGCCAGCAGCATCCCTAGCGGGGGGGCCGGCACAGATACGCAGTATTTT.

This clone has only a few counts. The rearrangement joins TRBV6-1 to TRBJ1-1, with TRBD1 matching over 8 bases. V lost 2 bases, J lost 3 bases, and 11 bases stayed unmatched. Germline CDR1 is MNHNS and CDR2 is SASEGT. This CDR3 contains 17 residues. For the CDR3, the DNA is TGTGCCAGCAGTGAACGCAGGGGGCACAGGACGTACACTGAAGCTTTCTTT. Encoded protein: CASSERRGHRTYTEAFF.

The chain combines TRBV5-6 with TRBJ1-5; unclear D gene. Germline CDR1 and CDR2: SGHDT and YYEEEE. V shed 3 bases and J shed 2 bases, with 12 bases lying between them. The CDR3 is 15 amino acids. The CDR3 protein is CASSWSQVGNQPQHF. CDR3 in DNA: TGTGCCAGCAGCTGGTCGCAGGTTGGCAATCAGCCCCAGCATTTT.

V usage is TRBV6-5 and J usage is TRBJ2-1, with 7 positions matching TRBD2. The V and J ends lost 5 bases and 9 bases, in that order; junction bases with no gene match: 7. In germline, CDR1 is MNHEY, CDR2 SVGAGI. The CDR3 is 13 residues long. CDR3 region: CASSPRTSTEQFF. The CDR3 nucleotides read TGTGCCAGCAGTCCGAGGACTAGTACTGAGCAGTTCTTC.

This clone appeared a few times. This chain links TRBV10-3 with TRBJ1-1, with no clear D. The V and J ends lost 7 bases and 9 bases respectively, with 15 bases between them. The CDR3 is 12 residues long. Germline lookup yields CDR1 ENHRY and CDR2 SYGVKD. CDR3 residues: CAIKEEETKAFF. The CDR3 nucleotides are TGTGCCATCAAAGAGGAGGAGACAAAAGCTTTCTTT.

The rearrangement links TRBV10-3 to TRBJ2-6; 8 bases map to TRBD2. The CDR3 is made up of 18 amino acids. In germline, CDR1 is ENHRY, CDR2 SYGVKD. J gave up 1 base and V 0 bases, and 5 bases lay outside the gene matches. The DNA of the CDR3 is TGTGCCATCAGTGAGTCCAGGGCGGGGGGTTCTGGGGCCAACGTCCTGACTTTC. Translating it yields CAISESRAGGSGANVLTF.

V usage is TRBV5-1 and J usage is TRBJ2-1, with 15 bases identical to TRBD2. The V gene end was trimmed by 4 bases and the J gene end by 4 bases; junction bases not matched to a gene: 6. The CDR3 contains 17 residues. The germline CDR1 and CDR2 sequences are SGHRS and YFSETQ. The CDR3 bases are TGCGCCAGCAGCACCTACGGGACTAGCGGGGGGTACAATGAGCAGTTCTTC. Amino acid sequence: CASSTYGTSGGYNEQFF.

V gene TRBV15 combines with J gene TRBJ2-7; maybe TRBD1 (5 bases). The CDR3 has 15 residues. Germline CDR1 is LNHNV and CDR2 is YYDKDF (reference sequence). Trimming took 0 bases from V and 7 from J, leaving 16 bases between them. The CDR3, as DNA: TGTGCCACCAGCAGAGATCTGGGCAGGGTGGGGGAGCAGTACTTC. This translates into CATSRDLGRVGEQYF. The variable domain in full, completed from reference TRBV15 and TRBJ2-7, reads DAMVIQNPRYQVTQFGKPVTLSCSQTLNHNVMYWYQQKSSQAPKLLFHYYDKDFNNEADTPDNFQSRRPNTSFCFLDIRSPGLGDTAMYLCATSRDLGRVGEQYFGPGTRLTVT.

The chain is built from TRBV2 and TRBJ2-7; 10 bases agree with TRBD1. The CDR3 is made up of 15 amino acids. Germline V lookup: CDR1 SNHLY, CDR2 FYNNEI. V lost 4 bases and J lost 7; bases outside the gene matches: 10. CDR3 in DNA: TGTGCCAGCAGTGCCTGGGGACAGGGGACATCAGAGCAGTACTTC. It translates to CASSAWGQGTSEQYF.

The chain employs TRBV5-1 and TRBJ1-1; perhaps TRBD1 as D (5 bases). Trimming stripped 4 bases from V and 5 bases from J, with 12 bases between. CDR3 length equals 13 residues. Germline values: CDR1 SGHRS, CDR2 YFSETQ. The CDR3 coding sequence is TGCGCCAGCAGCGAGCTAGGGGTGACTGAAGCTTTCTTT. Amino acids: CASSELGVTEAFF. Full variable domain (remainder filled in from reference TRBV5-1 and TRBJ1-1): KAGVTQTPRYLIKTRGQQVTLSCSPISGHRSVSWYQQTPGQGLQFLFEYFSETQRNKGNFPGRFSGRQFSNSRSEMNVSTLELGDSALYLCASSELGVTEAFFGQGTRLTVV.

The genes are TRBV5-1 and TRBJ2-4; 10 nucleotides line up with TRBD1. Germline V gene sequence: CDR1 SGHRS, CDR2 YFSETQ. The CDR3 sequence is 14 residues long. The V segment lost 5 bases and the J segment 7 bases; nucleotides outside the gene matches: 6. Written as DNA, the CDR3 is TGCGCCAGCAGTTCCCCGGGACAGGGGAACATTCAGTACTTC. It is translated as CASSSPGQGNIQYF.

The chain uses TRBV27 and TRBJ1-1, with 9 bases matching TRBD1. The V segment lost 5 bases and the J segment 5 bases; nucleotides outside the gene matches: 12. From germline, CDR1 is MNHEY and CDR2 SMNVEV (reference sequence). CDR3 size: 16 residues. CDR3 sequence (DNA): TGTGCCAGCAGTCCCGGGACAGGGTTCAGGGAAACTGAAGCTTTCTTT. This translates into CASSPGTGFRETEAFF.

This chain links TRBV19 with TRBJ1-1; D is unresolved. In germline, CDR1 is LNHDA, CDR2 SQIVND (reference sequence). The length of the CDR3 is 13 residues. With 7 bases removed from V and 0 bases from J, the gap between germline ends came to 9 bases. The CDR3, as DNA: TGTGCCAGTACCCAAATTTTGAACACTGAAGCTTTCTTT. Translated, it gives CASTQILNTEAFF.

The V and J genes are TRBV13 and TRBJ2-7; TRBD2 might be the D (6 bases). The CDR3 is 15 residues long. The germline CDR1 and CDR2 sequences are PRHDT and FYEKMQ (reference sequence). Trimming cost V 4 bases and J 3 bases, with 16 bases left between them. CDR3 amino acids: CASSSAGTLRYEQYF. The CDR3 coding sequence is TGTGCCAGCAGCTCAGCCGGGACTCTTCGCTACGAGCAGTACTTC. The full variable domain, completed using reference TRBV13 and TRBJ2-7, is AAGVIQSPRHLIKEKRETATLKCYPIPRHDTVYWYQQGPGQDPQFLISFYEKMQSDKGSIPDRFSAQQFSDYHSELNMSSLELGDSALYFCASSSAGTLRYEQYFGPGTRLTVT.